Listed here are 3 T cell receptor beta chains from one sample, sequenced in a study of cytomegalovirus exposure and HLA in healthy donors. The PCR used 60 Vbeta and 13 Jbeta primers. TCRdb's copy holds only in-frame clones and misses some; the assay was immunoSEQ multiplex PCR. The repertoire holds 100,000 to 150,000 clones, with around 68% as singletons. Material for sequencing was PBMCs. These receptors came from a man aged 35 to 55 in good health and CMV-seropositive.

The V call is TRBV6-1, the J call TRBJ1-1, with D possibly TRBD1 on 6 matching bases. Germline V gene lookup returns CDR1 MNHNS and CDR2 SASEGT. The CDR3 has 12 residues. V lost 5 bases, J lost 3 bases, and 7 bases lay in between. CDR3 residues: CASSQGYTEAFF. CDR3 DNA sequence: TGTGCCAGCAGTCAGGGGTACACTGAAGCTTTCTTT.

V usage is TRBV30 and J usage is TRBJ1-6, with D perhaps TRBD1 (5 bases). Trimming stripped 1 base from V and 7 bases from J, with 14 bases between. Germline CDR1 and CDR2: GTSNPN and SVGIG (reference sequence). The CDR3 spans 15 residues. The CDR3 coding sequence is TGTGCCTGGAGTGATAAAGGGGAGGCAAATTCACCCCTCCACTTT. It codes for CAWSDKGEANSPLHF.

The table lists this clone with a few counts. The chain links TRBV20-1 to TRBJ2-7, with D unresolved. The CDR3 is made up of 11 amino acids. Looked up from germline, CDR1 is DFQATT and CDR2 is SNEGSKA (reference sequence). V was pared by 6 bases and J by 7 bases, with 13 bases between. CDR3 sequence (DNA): TGCAGTGCCCCAACGGCGAGGGAGCAGTACTTC. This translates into CSAPTAREQYF.